This is a list of T cell receptor beta chains from one sample in a study of blood T cell repertoires in COVID-19. Produced via immunoSEQ multiplex PCR; TCRdb's table is partial and in-frame only. The sample contains around 90,000 clones, around four fifths of which appear only once. Sequenced material: peripheral blood. These receptors all stem from a woman in her seventies with active or convalescent COVID-19. Both conserved end residues are part of each CDR3. The order of the fields is J gene, D gene, clone size, V gene, CDR3 protein, CDR3 DNA. D genes are given only for firm matches. Clone size is given for some rows only: seen once, a few or many times, or a class if the clone is expanded.

>TRBJ1-2|TRBD1|NA|TRBV2
CASSLQGVGGYGYTF
TGTGCCAGCAGTTTACAGGGGGTAGGTGGCTATGGCTACACCTTC
>TRBJ2-2|NA|NA|TRBV11-1
CASSLQPSLTAGELFF
TGTGCCAGCAGCCTCCAACCGTCCCTAACAGCCGGGGAGCTGTTTTTT
>TRBJ2-7|TRBD1|NA|TRBV11-3
CASSLGGTASYEQYF
TGTGCCAGCAGCTTAGGGGGGACAGCCTCCTACGAGCAGTACTTC
>TRBJ2-5|TRBD2|NA|TRBV28
CASGTSGGLQETQYF
TGTGCCAGCGGTACTAGCGGGGGTCTCCAAGAGACCCAGTACTTC
>TRBJ1-2|TRBD1|NA|TRBV7-2
CASSLGGTADRGYTF
TGTGCCAGCAGCTTAGGAGGGACAGCCGACCGCGGCTACACCTTC
>TRBJ1-6|TRBD1|NA|TRBV19
CASSGRGTANSPLHF
TGTGCCAGTAGTGGAAGAGGGACAGCGAATTCACCCCTCCACTTT
>TRBJ2-1|TRBD1|NA|TRBV24-1
CATSEPRQGSINEQFF
TGTGCCACCAGTGAGCCACGACAGGGATCGATCAATGAGCAGTTCTTC
>TRBJ1-2|TRBD1|NA|TRBV27
CASSFALYRGYYGYTF
TGTGCCAGCAGTTTCGCCCTTTACAGGGGCTACTATGGCTACACCTTC
>TRBJ2-3|TRBD2|NA|TRBV18
CASSPLGGSGSDTQYF
TGTGCCAGCTCACCCCTCGGGGGGTCCGGATCCGATACGCAGTATTTT
>TRBJ2-1|NA|NA|TRBV10-3
CAISEGDNYNEQFF
TGTGCCATCAGTGAGGGGGACAACTACAATGAGCAGTTCTTC
>TRBJ1-5|NA|NA|TRBV7-9
CASSFGSQPQHF
TGTGCCAGCAGCTTTGGGAGCCAGCCCCAGCATTTT
>TRBJ2-7|TRBD1|NA|TRBV2
CASSNPGTGESGEQYF
TGTGCCAGCAGCAACCCCGGGACAGGGGAATCGGGAGAGCAGTACTTC
>TRBJ1-1|NA|NA|TRBV2
CASLSGEAFF
TGTGCCAGCCTTAGCGGTGAAGCTTTCTTT
>TRBJ2-7|NA|NA|TRBV5-6
CASSQGPQREQYF
TGTGCCAGCAGCCAAGGACCCCAGCGGGAGCAGTACTTC
>TRBJ2-7|NA|NA|TRBV27
CASSLDFHSDEQYF
TGTGCCAGCAGTTTGGACTTCCATTCTGACGAGCAGTACTTC
>TRBJ1-5|NA|NA|TRBV21-1
CASSRRKSNQPQHF
TGTGCCAGCAGCAGGAGGAAGAGCAATCAGCCCCAGCATTTT
>TRBJ1-5|TRBD1|NA|TRBV2
CASSELGQGVSPQHF
TGTGCCAGCAGTGAATTGGGTCAGGGGGTATCGCCCCAGCATTTT
>TRBJ2-1|TRBD2|NA|TRBV5-1
CASSLGTSIIYNEQFF
TGCGCCAGCAGCTTGGGGACTAGCATTATCTACAATGAGCAGTTCTTC
>TRBJ2-3|NA|NA|TRBV11-2
CASSLVRGTTQYF
TGTGCCAGCAGCTTAGTTCGGGGTACGACGCAGTATTTT
>TRBJ1-3|NA|NA|TRBV4-2
CASSPSGEAIYTGNTIYF
TGTGCCAGCAGCCCATCCGGGGAAGCGATATACACTGGAAACACCATATATTTT
>TRBJ2-1|TRBD2|NA|TRBV5-4
CASSLAGSGGAGEQFF
TGTGCCAGCAGCTTGGCCGGTAGCGGGGGGGCAGGTGAGCAGTTCTTC
>TRBJ2-1|TRBD2|once|TRBV18
CASSPPASGEYKFF
TGTGCCAGCTCACCACCGGCCAGCGGGGAGTATAAGTTCTTC
>TRBJ2-3|NA|NA|TRBV28
CASTAPASALHTDTQYF
TGTGCCAGCACCGCCCCAGCTAGCGCTCTCCACACAGATACGCAGTATTTT
>TRBJ1-1|NA|NA|TRBV6-5
CASIKSGNTEAFF
TGTGCCAGCATTAAATCAGGGAACACTGAAGCTTTCTTT
>TRBJ2-7|TRBD1|NA|TRBV28
CASTYRTGPYEQYF
TGTGCCAGCACCTATAGGACAGGGCCCTACGAGCAGTACTTC
>TRBJ2-1|TRBD2|NA|TRBV18
CASSPPRGGSSYNEQFF
TGTGCCAGCTCACCACCGCGGGGGGGGAGCTCCTACAATGAGCAGTTCTTC
>TRBJ2-7|TRBD1|NA|TRBV6-5
CASRVQGDDEQYF
TGTGCCAGCAGAGTACAGGGGGACGACGAGCAGTACTTC
>TRBJ1-1|TRBD1|NA|TRBV29-1
CSVGGQGWFTEAFF
TGCAGCGTGGGGGGACAGGGATGGTTCACTGAAGCTTTCTTT
>TRBJ2-2|NA|NA|TRBV3-1/TRBV3-2
CASSRISTGELFF
TGTGCCAGCAGCCGAATTAGTACCGGGGAGCTGTTTTTT
>TRBJ2-3|TRBD2|NA|TRBV4-2
CASSQVGGGSTDTQYF
TGTGCCAGCAGCCAGGTCGGGGGGGGGAGCACAGATACGCAGTATTTT
>TRBJ1-4|NA|NA|TRBV6-1
CASSDRVPTNEKLFF
TGTGCCAGCAGTGACAGGGTACCAACTAATGAAAAACTGTTTTTT
>TRBJ2-7|TRBD1|NA|TRBV6-1
CASSEGGTVYYEQYF
TGTGCCAGCAGTGAAGGGGGGACAGTCTACTACGAGCAGTACTTC
>TRBJ2-5|NA|NA|TRBV7-2
CASSLPKGASQETQYF
TGTGCCAGCAGCTTACCAAAAGGGGCTTCCCAAGAGACCCAGTACTTC
>TRBJ1-2|NA|few|TRBV20-1
CSASPGDGYTF
TGCAGTGCTAGCCCAGGGGATGGCTACACCTTC
>TRBJ2-5|NA|NA|TRBV6-6
CASSYSGTKETQYF
TGTGCCAGCAGTTACTCCGGGACAAAAGAGACCCAGTACTTC
>TRBJ1-1|NA|NA|TRBV10-3
CAISESGNTEAFF
TGTGCCATCAGTGAATCGGGGAACACTGAAGCTTTCTTT
>TRBJ1-3|TRBD1|once|TRBV2
CASSVQGAGGNTIYF
TGTGCCAGCAGTGTGCAGGGGGCTGGTGGAAACACCATATATTTT